This passage covers 21 T cell receptor beta chains from one sample sequenced in a study of T cell repertoires in aging, cancer and after chemotherapy. Rearranged V-D-J TRB sequences were amplified with a mixed TRB-A/B primer pool. TCRdb ran MiXCR on the multiplex PCR reads and lists one entry per CDR3 protein. The sample lists roughly 2,900 distinct CDR3 sequences, about 35% seen once, with about 50% in the top ten. Amplification of TCR beta used genomic DNA extracted from peripheral blood. Input material: blood. The receptors were sampled from a human donor in good health.

This clonotype turned up a few times. The genes are TRBV18 and TRBJ1-6; weak D call: TRBD1 (6 bases). The CDR3 is 15 residues long. Germline V gene lookup returns CDR1 KGHSH and CDR2 LQKENI. Between the trimmed V and J ends, which lost 2 bases and 7 bases, there was a span of 12 bases. DNA of the CDR3: TGTGCCAGCTCACCAAACAGGGAGGGGAATTCACCCCTCCACTTT. Translation gives CASSPNREGNSPLHF.

Points on this clonotype: One end of the junction varies from germline; a read error may be responsible. The rearrangement joins TRBV6-9 to TRBJ1-1, with D unresolved. In germline, CDR1 is MNHGY, CDR2 SVAAGI. The CDR3 consists of 15 residues. In DNA form, the CDR3 reads TGTGCCAGCAGTACCTCGGGCAGGCCGAACACTGTAGCTTTCTTT. The encoded protein is CASSTSGRPNTVAFF.

The chain combines TRBV6-1 with TRBJ1-1; tentatively, D is TRBD1 (5 bases). Germline CDR1 reads MNHNS; CDR2 reads SASEGT. With 4 bases removed from V and 7 bases from J, the gap between germline ends came to 16 bases. This CDR3 contains 14 residues. For the CDR3, the DNA is TGTGCCAGCAGTGCTCAGGGATGGGGCATTGAAGCTTTCTTT. It codes for CASSAQGWGIEAFF.

This clonotype was observed a few times. CDR3 DNA sequence: TGTGCCAGCAGCTTAGTCCACGAGCAGTACTTC. It translates to CASSLVHEQYF. This rearrangement joins TRBV7-9 to TRBJ2-7, with unresolved D. The CDR3 runs to 11 residues. The ends were cut back, 1 base at V and 5 bases at J, with 3 bases in the middle. Per the germline V gene, CDR1 is SEHNR and CDR2 is FQNEAQ (reference sequence).

This clonotype was seen only a few times. The rearrangement uses TRBV6-1 and TRBJ2-2; a possible D gene is TRBD1 (5 bases). Germline-derived CDR1 and CDR2 are MNHNS and SASEGT. The V and J ends lost 4 bases and 4 bases respectively, with 13 bases between them. The CDR3 consists of 15 residues. The CDR3 DNA reads as TGTGCCAGCAGTGCCCAAACTCAGGGCACCGGGGAGCTGTTTTTT. Amino acid sequence: CASSAQTQGTGELFF.

The rearrangement joins TRBV19 to TRBJ1-5; D may be TRBD1 (5 bases). CDR3 length: 14 amino acids. CDR1 is LNHDA and CDR2 is SQIVND in the germline V gene (reference sequence). The germline V and J ends were trimmed by 4 bases and 7 bases, with 14 bases remaining between them. The CDR3 DNA sequence: TGTGCCAGTAGTAGCTCGGGACTATACCAGCCCCAGCATTTT. Protein sequence: CASSSSGLYQPQHF. The variable domain in full, completed from reference TRBV19 and TRBJ1-5, reads DGGITQSPKYLFRKEGQNVTLSCEQNLNHDAMYWYRQDPGQGLRLIYYSQIVNDFQKGDIAEGYSVSREKKESFPLTVTSAQKNPTAFYLCASSSSGLYQPQHFGDGTRLSIL.

In its sample, this clonotype was seen a few times. This sequence may be a read error, since a much larger clone differs from it by one base. The chain carries TRBV7-6 and TRBJ2-1; D tentatively fits TRBD1 or TRBD2 (5 bases each). V was clipped by 5 bases and J by 10 bases, with 15 bases between them. CDR1 SGHVS and CDR2 FNYEAQ come from the germline V gene. The CDR3 loop spans 13 amino acids. This chain's CDR3 is CASSPGPNYEQFF. In DNA form, the CDR3 reads TGTGCCAGCAGCCCGGGACCGAACTACGAGCAGTTCTTC. Full variable domain (rest looked up from reference TRBV7-6 and TRBJ2-1): GAGVSQSPRYKVTKRGQDVALRCDPISGHVSLYWYRQALGQGPEFLTYFNYEAQQDKSGLPNDRFSAERPEGSISTLTIQRTEQRDSAMYRCASSPGPNYEQFFGPGTRLTVL.

The V call is TRBV6-6, the J call TRBJ1-2, with a weak D call TRBD1 (5 bases). V was pared by 6 bases and J by 10 bases, with 18 bases between. The CDR3 has 13 amino acids. The germline V gene has CDR1 MNHNY and CDR2 SVGAGI (reference sequence). The CDR3, as DNA: TGTGCCAGCAGCTACCGCCAGGCAGGGCCCTACACCTTC. Protein: CASSYRQAGPYTF.

V and J are TRBV5-6 and TRBJ1-4; TRBD1 matches at 9 bases. The V segment lost 2 bases and the J segment 10 bases; nucleotides outside the gene matches: 6. The CDR3 sequence is 14 residues long. CDR1 and CDR2 (germline): SGHDT, YYEEEE. CDR3 bases: TGTGCCAGCAGCTTCGGGACAGGGAAGTCAAAACTGTTTTTT. Its translation: CASSFGTGKSKLFF. Based on the CDR3 plus reference TRBV5-6 and TRBJ1-4, the full variable domain is DAGVTQSPTHLIKTRGQQVTLRCSPKSGHDTVSWYQQALGQGPQFIFQYYEEEERQRGNFPDRFSGHQFPNYSSELNVNALLLGDSALYLCASSFGTGKSKLFFGSGTQLSVL.

The chain couples TRBV19 to TRBJ1-3; no reliable D call. The germline CDR1 and CDR2 sequences are LNHDA and SQIVND (reference sequence). The V and J ends lost 4 bases and 5 bases respectively, with 6 bases between them. This CDR3 has 12 amino acids. For the CDR3, the DNA is TGTGCCAGTAGTAGTTCAAGAAACACCATATATTTT. It specifies CASSSSRNTIYF.

The chain links TRBV6-1 to TRBJ1-6, with D possibly being TRBD1 (6 bases). Germline assignment: CDR1 MNHNS and CDR2 SASEGT. The CDR3 runs 15 residues. Trimming removed 2 bases at V and 7 bases at J, with 12 bases between. The CDR3 nucleotides read TGTGCCAGCAGTGAATCTTCGGGGGGCAATTCACCCCTCCACTTT. Protein: CASSESSGGNSPLHF.

This sequence joins TRBV24-1 and TRBJ2-1, with D unclear. The germline V and J ends were trimmed by 5 bases and 0 bases, with 13 bases remaining between them. Germline CDR1 and CDR2: KGHDR and SFDVKD. This CDR3 is built from 16 residues. This CDR3 reads CATSGGKASSYNEQFF. The CDR3 DNA follows: TGTGCCACCAGTGGTGGAAAGGCCAGCTCCTACAATGAGCAGTTCTTC.

By frequency in the sample, this clonotype is medium-sized. The chain couples TRBV19 to TRBJ2-7, with 7 bases that match TRBD1. V was clipped by 4 bases and J by 4 bases; unmatched bases: 4. CDR1 is LNHDA, CDR2 SQIVND, per germline (reference sequence). The CDR3 consists of 13 residues. The CDR3 DNA sequence: TGTGCCAGTAGTAACGCCAGGGGGTACGAGCAGTACTTC. This sequence encodes CASSNARGYEQYF.

Only a few counts were recorded for this clonotype. The rearrangement links TRBV6-1 to TRBJ2-3; the match to TRBD2 covers 9 bases. Germline values: CDR1 MNHNS, CDR2 SASEGT. V gave up 1 base and J gave up 1 base; unmatched junction bases: 0. The length of the CDR3 is 15 residues. The DNA for the CDR3 is TGTGCCAGCAGTGAAGAGCGGGGGGGCACAGATACGCAGTATTTT. Encoded protein: CASSEERGGTDTQYF.

The J gene is TRBJ1-3, the V gene TRBV5-5; D uncertain. V gave up 3 bases and J gave up 0 bases, with 10 bases separating them. The CDR3 is 15 amino acids. The germline gives CDR1 SGHKS, CDR2 YYEKEE (reference sequence). CDR3 nucleotide sequence: TGTGCCAGCAGCTCCCCCCGGGTCTCTGGAAACACCATATATTTT. It is translated as CASSSPRVSGNTIYF.

This clonotype was counted between two and nine times. The chain employs TRBV5-6 and TRBJ2-7; D is undetermined. The germline V gene encodes CDR1 SGHDT and CDR2 YYEEEE. Between the trimmed V and J ends, which lost 3 bases and 7 bases, there was a span of 11 bases. The CDR3 runs to 12 residues. CDR3 region: CASSSWTREQYF. CDR3 DNA: TGTGCCAGCAGCTCATGGACGAGGGAGCAGTACTTC.

The chain uses TRBV6-1 and TRBJ1-5; 8 bases agree with TRBD1. The CDR3 is 15 residues long. After removal of 4 bases from V and 8 bases from J, the junction contained 10 bases not matched to a gene. CDR1 is MNHNS, CDR2 SASEGT, per germline. DNA of the CDR3: TGTGCCAGCAGTGTCACTTTTACAGGGGGGAAGCCCCAGCATTTT. Protein sequence: CASSVTFTGGKPQHF.

This chain connects TRBV20-1 to TRBJ2-1; perhaps TRBD2 as D (6 bases). V was cut by 5 bases and J by 3 bases, with 8 bases left in between. There are 12 residues in the CDR3. Germline CDR1 DFQATT, CDR2 SNEGSKA (reference sequence). The CDR3 DNA reads TGCAGTGCTCGGGACTTCTACAATGAGCAGTTCTTC. It translates to CSARDFYNEQFF.

The gene calls are TRBV7-6 and TRBJ2-3; D gene unclear. Trimming stripped 1 base from V and 0 bases from J, with 8 bases between. Germline CDR1 SGHVS, CDR2 FNYEAQ. CDR3 length: 15 residues. The CDR3 here is CASSLGTFSTDTQYF. The CDR3 nucleotides are TGTGCCAGCAGCTTAGGGACCTTTAGCACAGATACGCAGTATTTT. The full variable domain, completed using reference TRBV7-6 and TRBJ2-3, is GAGVSQSPRYKVTKRGQDVALRCDPISGHVSLYWYRQALGQGPEFLTYFNYEAQQDKSGLPNDRFSAERPEGSISTLTIQRTEQRDSAMYRCASSLGTFSTDTQYFGPGTRLTVL.

This rearrangement joins TRBV4-2 to TRBJ1-1; D gene unclear. This CDR3 region has 11 residues. The V end was cut by 8 bases, the J end by 0 bases, with 4 bases between. The germline V gene encodes CDR1 LGHNA and CDR2 YNFKEQ. DNA for the CDR3: TGTGCCAGCGGGATGAACACTGAAGCTTTCTTT. The encoded protein is CASGMNTEAFF.

The J gene is TRBJ1-3, the V gene TRBV12-3 or TRBV12-4; D call uncertain. V lost 3 bases and J lost 4, with 4 bases in between. This CDR3 spans 12 amino acids. Here the CDR3 reads CASSLMGNTIYF. CDR3 in DNA: TGTGCCAGCAGTTTGATGGGAAACACCATATATTTT.